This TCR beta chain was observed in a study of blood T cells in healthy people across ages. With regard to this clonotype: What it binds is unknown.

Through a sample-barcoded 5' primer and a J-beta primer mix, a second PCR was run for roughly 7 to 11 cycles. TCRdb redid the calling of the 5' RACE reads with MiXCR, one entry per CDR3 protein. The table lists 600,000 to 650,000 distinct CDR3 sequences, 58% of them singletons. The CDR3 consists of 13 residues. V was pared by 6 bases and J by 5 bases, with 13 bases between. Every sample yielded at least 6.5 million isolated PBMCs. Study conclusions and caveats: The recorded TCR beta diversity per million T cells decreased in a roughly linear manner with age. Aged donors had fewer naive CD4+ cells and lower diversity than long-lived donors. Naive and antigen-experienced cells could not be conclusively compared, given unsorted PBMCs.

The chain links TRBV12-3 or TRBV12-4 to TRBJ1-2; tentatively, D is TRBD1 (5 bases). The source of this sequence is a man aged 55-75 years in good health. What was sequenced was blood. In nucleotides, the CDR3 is TGTGCCAGCAGCAAACGGGACTCTTATGGCTACACCTTC. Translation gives CASSKRDSYGYTF.